Here is one TCR beta chain with its context. Germline lookup yields CDR1 SGHNT and CDR2 YYREEE (reference sequence). This CDR3 region has 15 residues. Trimming took 4 bases from V and 2 from J, leaving 16 bases between them. Here immunoSEQ multiplex PCR was the method, and the copy in TCRdb shows in-frame clones only, minus some. Among about 110,000 clones listed, roughly 92% were seen once. The sample is drawn from a study of T cell changes during pregnancy in multiple sclerosis. The material was peripheral blood, obtained in the third trimester of pregnancy. The V gene is TRBV5-4, the J gene TRBJ2-7; TRBD1 is a possible D gene (6 bases). This TCR was sampled from a female donor with multiple sclerosis, enrolled in a pregnancy study. The CDR3 nucleotides read TGTGCCAGCAGCCCAGGGGCCGGGGCCACCTACGAGCAGTACTTC. Amino acids: CASSPGAGATYEQYF.